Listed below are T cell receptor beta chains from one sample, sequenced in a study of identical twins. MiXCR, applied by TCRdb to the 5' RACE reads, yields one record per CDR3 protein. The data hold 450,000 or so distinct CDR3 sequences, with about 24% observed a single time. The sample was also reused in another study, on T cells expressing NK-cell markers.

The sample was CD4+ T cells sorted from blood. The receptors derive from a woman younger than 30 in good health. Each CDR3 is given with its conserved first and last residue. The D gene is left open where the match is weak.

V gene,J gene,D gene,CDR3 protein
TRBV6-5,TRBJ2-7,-,CASRDSGALSYEQYF
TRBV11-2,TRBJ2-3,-,CASSSLGEPDTQYF
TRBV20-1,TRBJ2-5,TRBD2,CSAKAPAWGGETQYF
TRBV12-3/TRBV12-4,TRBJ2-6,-,CASSFTSGANVLTF
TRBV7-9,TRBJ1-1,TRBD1,CASSWTGRGDTEAFF
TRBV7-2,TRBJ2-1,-,CASSLFAYNEQFF
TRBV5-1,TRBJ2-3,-,CASSLRRVSTDTQYF
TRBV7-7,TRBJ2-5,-,CASSYGSGRETQYF
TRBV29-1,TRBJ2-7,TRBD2,CSAGASGSGEQYF
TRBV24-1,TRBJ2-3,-,CATSRVGTDTQYF
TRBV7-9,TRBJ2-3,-,CASSFSKDTQYF
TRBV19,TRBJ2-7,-,CASSIFLGTGEQYF
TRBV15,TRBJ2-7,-,CATGAAYEQYF
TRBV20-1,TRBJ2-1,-,CSAGLGSYNEQFF
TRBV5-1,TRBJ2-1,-,CASSLSRENWNEQFF
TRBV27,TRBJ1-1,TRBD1,CASSSDRANTEAFF
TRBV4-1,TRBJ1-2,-,CASSQDSGAANWGYTF
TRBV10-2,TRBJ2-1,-,CASTLIRNEQFF
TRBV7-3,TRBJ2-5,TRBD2,CASSLNPAGGPETQYF
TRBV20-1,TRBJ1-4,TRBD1,CSASGGQGATNEKLFF
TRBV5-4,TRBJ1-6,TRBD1,CASSADREYSPLHF